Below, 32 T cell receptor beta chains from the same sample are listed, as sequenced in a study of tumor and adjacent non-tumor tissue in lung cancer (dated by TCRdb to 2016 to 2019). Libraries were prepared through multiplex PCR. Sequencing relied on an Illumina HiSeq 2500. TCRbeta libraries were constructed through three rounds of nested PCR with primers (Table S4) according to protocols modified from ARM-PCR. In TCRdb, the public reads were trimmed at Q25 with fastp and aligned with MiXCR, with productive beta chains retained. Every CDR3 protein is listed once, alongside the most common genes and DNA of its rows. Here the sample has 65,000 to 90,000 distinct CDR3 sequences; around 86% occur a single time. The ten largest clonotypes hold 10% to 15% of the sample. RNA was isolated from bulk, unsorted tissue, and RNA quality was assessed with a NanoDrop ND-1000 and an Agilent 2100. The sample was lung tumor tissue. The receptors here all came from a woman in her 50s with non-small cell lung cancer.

The CDR3 region is CASLPGQADTEAFF. The CDR3 DNA reads as TGTGCCAGCTTACCCGGACAGGCCGACACTGAAGCTTTCTTT. The chain joins TRBV18 to TRBJ1-1, with TRBD1 matching over 7 bases. The V gene's germline CDR1 is KGHSH and CDR2 LQKENI. The length of the CDR3 is 14 residues. V shed 7 bases and J 3 bases; nucleotides not matched to a gene: 8.

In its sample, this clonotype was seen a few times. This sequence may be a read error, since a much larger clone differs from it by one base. The CDR3 region has the DNA TGTGCCAGCAGTTCGAGGGCGGGGACTAGCGGATACTATGAGCAGTTCTTC. Amino acids: CASSSRAGTSGYYEQFF. The chain joins TRBV28 to TRBJ2-1; 11 nucleotides align to TRBD2. Germline V CDR1 and CDR2: MDHEN, SYDVKM. With 4 bases clipped from V and 8 bases from J, the junction kept 13 bases outside the gene matches. This CDR3 spans 17 amino acids.

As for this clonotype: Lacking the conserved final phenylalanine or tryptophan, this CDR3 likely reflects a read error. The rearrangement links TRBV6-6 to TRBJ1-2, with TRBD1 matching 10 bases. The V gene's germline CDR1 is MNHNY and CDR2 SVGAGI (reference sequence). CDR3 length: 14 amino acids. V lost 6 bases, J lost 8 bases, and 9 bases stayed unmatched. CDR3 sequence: CASSQDRGPWGYTV. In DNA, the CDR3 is TGTGCCAGCAGCCAAGACAGGGGGCCGTGGGGCTACACCGTC.

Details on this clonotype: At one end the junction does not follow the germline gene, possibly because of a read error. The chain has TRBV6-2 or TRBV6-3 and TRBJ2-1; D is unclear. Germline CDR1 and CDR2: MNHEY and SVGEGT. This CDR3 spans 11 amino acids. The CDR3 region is CASSSYNEQLF. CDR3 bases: TGTGCCAGCAGTTCATATAATGAGCAGTTATTC.

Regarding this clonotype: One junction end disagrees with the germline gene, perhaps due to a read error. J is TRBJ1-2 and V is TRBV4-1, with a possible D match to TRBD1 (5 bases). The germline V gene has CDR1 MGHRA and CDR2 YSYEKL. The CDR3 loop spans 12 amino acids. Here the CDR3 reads CPSSQGVYGYSF. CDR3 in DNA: TGCCCCAGCAGCCAAGGGGTGTATGGCTACTCCTTC.

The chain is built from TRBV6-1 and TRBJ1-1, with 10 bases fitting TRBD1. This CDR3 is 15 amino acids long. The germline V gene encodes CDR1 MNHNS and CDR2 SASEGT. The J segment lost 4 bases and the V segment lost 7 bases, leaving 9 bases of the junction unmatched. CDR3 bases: TGTGCCAGCAATGGTAGACAGGGGGCGTGCACTGAAGCTTTCTTT. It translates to CASNGRQGACTEAFF.

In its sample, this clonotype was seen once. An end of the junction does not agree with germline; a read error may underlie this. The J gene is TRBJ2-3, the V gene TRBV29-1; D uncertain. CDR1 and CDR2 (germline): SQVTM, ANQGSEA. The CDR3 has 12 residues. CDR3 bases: TGCAGCCATACGACAAGCACAGATACGCATTATTTT. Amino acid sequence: CSHTTSTDTHYF.

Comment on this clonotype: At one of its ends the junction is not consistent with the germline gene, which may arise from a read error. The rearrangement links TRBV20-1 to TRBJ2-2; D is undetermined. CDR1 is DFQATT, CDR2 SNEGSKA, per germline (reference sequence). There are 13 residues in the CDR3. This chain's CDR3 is CTASKSLIGELFF. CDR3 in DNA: TGCACTGCTAGTAAATCCCTCATCGGGGAGCTGTTTTTT.

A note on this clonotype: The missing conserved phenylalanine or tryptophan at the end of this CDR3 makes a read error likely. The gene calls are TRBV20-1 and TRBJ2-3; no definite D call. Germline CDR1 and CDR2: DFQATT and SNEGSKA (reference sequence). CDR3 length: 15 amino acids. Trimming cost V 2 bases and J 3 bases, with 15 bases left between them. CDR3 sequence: CSARSGDTGTDTQYY. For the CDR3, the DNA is TGCAGTGCTAGATCCGGAGACACTGGGACAGATACGCAGTATTAT.

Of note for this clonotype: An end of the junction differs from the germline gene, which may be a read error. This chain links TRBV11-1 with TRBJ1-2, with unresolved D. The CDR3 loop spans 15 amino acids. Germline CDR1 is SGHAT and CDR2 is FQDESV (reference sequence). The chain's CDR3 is CASSSERASNYGYSF. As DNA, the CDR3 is TGTGCCAGCAGCTCGGAGCGTGCCTCTAACTATGGCTATAGCTTC.

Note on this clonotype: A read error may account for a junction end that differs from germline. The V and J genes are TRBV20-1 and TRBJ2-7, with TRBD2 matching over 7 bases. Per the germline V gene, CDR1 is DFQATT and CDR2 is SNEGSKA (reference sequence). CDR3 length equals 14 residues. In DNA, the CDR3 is TGCAGTGCCCTGGCGGGAGCAGGAACCTACGAGCAGTATTTC. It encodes CSALAGAGTYEQYF.

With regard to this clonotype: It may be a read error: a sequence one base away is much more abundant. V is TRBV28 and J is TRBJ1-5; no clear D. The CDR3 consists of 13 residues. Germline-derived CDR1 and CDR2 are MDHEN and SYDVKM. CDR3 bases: TGTGCCAGCCATGGCACGCTTAATCGGCCCCAGCATTTT. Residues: CASHGTLNRPQHF. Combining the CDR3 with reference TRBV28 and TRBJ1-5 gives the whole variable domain DVKVTQSSRYLVKRTGEKVFLECVQDMDHENMFWYRQDPGLGLRLIYFSYDVKMKEKGDIPEGYSVSREKKERFSLILESASTNQTSMYLCASHGTLNRPQHFGDGTRLSIL.

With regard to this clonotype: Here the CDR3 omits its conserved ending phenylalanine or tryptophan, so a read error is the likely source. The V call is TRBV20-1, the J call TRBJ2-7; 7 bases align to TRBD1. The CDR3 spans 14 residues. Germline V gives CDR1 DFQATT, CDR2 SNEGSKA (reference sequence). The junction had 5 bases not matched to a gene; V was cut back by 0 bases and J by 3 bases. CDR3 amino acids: CSARDLNRGYEQYS. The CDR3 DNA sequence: TGCAGTGCTAGAGATTTGAACAGGGGCTACGAGCAGTACTCC.

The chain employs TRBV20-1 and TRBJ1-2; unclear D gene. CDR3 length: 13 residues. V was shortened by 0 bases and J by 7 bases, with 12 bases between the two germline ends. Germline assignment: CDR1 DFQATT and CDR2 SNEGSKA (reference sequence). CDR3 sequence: CSARDYTRSGYTF. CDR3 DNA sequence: TGCAGTGCTAGAGATTATACTCGAAGTGGCTACACCTTC.

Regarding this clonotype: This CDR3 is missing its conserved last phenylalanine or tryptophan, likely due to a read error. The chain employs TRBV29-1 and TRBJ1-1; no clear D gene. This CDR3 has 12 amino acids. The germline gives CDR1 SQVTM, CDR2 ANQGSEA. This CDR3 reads CSLEDPGTEAFS. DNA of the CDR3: TGCAGCCTTGAAGATCCCGGAACTGAAGCTTTCTCT.

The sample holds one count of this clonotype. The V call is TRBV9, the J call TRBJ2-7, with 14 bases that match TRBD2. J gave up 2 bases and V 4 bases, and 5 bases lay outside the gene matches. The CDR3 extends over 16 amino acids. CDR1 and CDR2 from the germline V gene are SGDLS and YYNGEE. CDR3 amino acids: CASSRGLAGGPYEQYF. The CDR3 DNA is TGTGCCAGCAGCAGAGGACTAGCGGGAGGTCCCTACGAGCAGTACTTC.

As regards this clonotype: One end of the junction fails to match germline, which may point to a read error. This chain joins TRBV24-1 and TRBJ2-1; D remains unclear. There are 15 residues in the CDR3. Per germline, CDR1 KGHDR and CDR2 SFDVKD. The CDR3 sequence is CATSKASSRSYNEQF. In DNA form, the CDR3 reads TGTGCCACCAGTAAGGCCAGCAGCAGATCCTACAATGAGCAGTTC.

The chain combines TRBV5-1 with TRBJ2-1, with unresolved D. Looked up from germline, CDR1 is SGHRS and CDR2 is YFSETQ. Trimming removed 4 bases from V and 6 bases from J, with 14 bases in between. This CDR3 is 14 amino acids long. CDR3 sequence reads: CASSGGTMGNEQFF. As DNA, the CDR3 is TGCGCCAGCAGCGGCGGCACCATGGGCAATGAGCAGTTCTTC.

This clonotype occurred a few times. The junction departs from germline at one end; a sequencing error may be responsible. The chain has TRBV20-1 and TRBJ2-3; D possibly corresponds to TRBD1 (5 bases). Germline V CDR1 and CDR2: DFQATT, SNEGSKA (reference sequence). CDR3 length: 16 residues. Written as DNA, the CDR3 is TGCAGTGCTAGAGCCTCCCAGGGTAGTACGGTAGGTACGCAATATTTT. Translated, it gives CSARASQGSTVGTQYF.

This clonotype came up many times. CDR3 loop: CSVDRSGQVGSTDTQYF. Written as DNA, the CDR3 is TGCAGCGTAGACCGATCCGGACAGGTGGGGAGCACAGATACGCAGTATTTT. This chain uses TRBV29-1 with TRBJ2-3; 7 bases are shared with TRBD1. The V and J ends lost 6 bases and 0 bases, in that order; junction bases with no gene match: 15. CDR3 length equals 17 residues. CDR1 is SQVTM and CDR2 is ANQGSEA in the germline V gene.

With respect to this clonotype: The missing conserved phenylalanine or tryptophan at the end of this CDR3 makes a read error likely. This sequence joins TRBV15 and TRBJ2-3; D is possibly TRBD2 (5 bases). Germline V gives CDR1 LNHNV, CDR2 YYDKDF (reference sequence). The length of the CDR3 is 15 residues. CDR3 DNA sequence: TGTGCCACCAGCAGCCGGCAAGGGCGGGTAGATATGCAGTATTAT. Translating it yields CATSSRQGRVDMQYY.

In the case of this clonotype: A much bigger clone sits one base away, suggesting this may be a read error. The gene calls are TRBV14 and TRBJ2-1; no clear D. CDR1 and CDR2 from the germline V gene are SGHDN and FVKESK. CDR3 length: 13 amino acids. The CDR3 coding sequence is TGTGCCAGCAACCAAGATAGATACAATGAGCAGTTCTTC. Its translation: CASNQDRYNEQFF. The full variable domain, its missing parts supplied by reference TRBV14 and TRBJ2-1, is EAGVTQFPSHSVIEKGQTVTLRCDPISGHDNLYWYRRVMGKEIKFLLHFVKESKQDESGMPNNRFLAERTGGTYSTLKVQPAELEDSGVYFCASNQDRYNEQFFGPGTRLTVL.

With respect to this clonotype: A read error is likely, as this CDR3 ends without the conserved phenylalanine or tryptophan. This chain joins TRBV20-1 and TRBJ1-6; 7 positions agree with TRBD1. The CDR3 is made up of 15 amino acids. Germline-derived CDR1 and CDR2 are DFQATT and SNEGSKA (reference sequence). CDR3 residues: CNARDPGQDNSPLHL. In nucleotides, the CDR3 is TGCAATGCTAGAGATCCCGGACAGGATAATTCACCCCTCCACCTT.

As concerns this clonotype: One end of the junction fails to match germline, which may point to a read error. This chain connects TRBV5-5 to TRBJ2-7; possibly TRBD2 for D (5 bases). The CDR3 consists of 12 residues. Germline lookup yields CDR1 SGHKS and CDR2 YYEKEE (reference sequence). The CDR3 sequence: CVSSSSGRSSYF. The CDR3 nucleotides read TGTGTCAGCAGTTCGAGCGGTAGGAGTTCGTACTTC.

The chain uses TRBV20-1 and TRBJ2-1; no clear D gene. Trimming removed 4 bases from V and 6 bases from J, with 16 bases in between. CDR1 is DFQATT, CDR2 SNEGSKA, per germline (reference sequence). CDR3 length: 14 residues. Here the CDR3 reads CSANHSWACNEQFF. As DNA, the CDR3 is TGCAGTGCTAATCATAGTTGGGCCTGCAATGAGCAGTTCTTC.

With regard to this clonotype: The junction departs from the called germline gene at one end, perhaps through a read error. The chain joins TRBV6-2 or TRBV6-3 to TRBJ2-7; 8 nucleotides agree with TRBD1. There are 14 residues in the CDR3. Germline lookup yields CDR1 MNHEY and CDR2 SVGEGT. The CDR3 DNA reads TGTGCCAACACCCCGACAGGGGATTGGTACGAGCAGTATTTC. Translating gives CANTPTGDWYEQYF.

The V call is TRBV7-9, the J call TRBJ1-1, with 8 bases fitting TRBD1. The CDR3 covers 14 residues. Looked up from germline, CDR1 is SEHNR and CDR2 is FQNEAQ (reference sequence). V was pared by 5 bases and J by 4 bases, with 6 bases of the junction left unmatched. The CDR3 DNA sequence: TGTGCCAGCAGCCAACAGGGGGGGGTCACTGAAGCTTTCTTT. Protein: CASSQQGGVTEAFF.

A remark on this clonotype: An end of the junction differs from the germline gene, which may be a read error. The CDR3 sequence: CTSSQSERPADTQYF. The CDR3 nucleotides read TGCACCAGCAGCCAGTCGGAACGGCCCGCGGATACGCAATATTTT. The chain recombines TRBV4-1 with TRBJ2-3, with D unclear. From germline, CDR1 is MGHRA and CDR2 YSYEKL. This CDR3 spans 15 amino acids.

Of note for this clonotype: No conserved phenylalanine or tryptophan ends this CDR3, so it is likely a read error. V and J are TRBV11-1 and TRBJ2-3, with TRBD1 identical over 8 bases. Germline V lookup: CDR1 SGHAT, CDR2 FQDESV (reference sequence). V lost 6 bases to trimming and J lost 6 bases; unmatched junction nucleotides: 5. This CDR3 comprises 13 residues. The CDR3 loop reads CASSRTGMDTQYS. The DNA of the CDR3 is TGTGCCAGCAGTAGGACAGGGATGGATACGCAGTATTCT.

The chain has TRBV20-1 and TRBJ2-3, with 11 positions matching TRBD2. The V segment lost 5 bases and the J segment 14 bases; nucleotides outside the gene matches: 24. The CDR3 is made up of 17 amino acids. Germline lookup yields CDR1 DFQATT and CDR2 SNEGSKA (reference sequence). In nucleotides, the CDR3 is TGCAGTGCTCCCCAAAAATCATCTAGCGGGAGGATAGATACGTTGTATTTT. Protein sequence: CSAPQKSSSGRIDTLYF.

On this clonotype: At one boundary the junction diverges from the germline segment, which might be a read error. CDR3 sequence: CASGLAAGRTGPYEQYF. CDR3 nucleotide sequence: TGTGCCAGCGGCTTAGCCGCGGGACGCACGGGACCCTACGAGCAATACTTC. This chain uses TRBV11-2 with TRBJ2-7, with D tentatively TRBD2 (6 bases). The CDR3 length is 17 residues. Germline V lookup: CDR1 SGHAT, CDR2 FQNNGV. The full variable domain, completed using reference TRBV11-2 and TRBJ2-7, is EAGVAQSPRYKIIEKRQSVAFWCNPISGHATLYWYQQILGQGPKLLIQFQNNGVVDDSQLPKDRFSAERLKGVDSTLKIQPAKLEDSAVYLCASGLAAGRTGPYEQYFGPGTRLTVT.

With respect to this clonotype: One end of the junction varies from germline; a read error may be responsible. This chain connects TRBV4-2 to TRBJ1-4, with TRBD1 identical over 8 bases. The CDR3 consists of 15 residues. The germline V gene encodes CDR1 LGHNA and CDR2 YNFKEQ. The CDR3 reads CVSNQVQGAGEKLIF. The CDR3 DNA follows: TGTGTCAGCAACCAAGTCCAGGGGGCCGGGGAAAAACTGATTTTT.